This TCR beta chain came from a study of shared clonotypes between healthy human individuals. Clones were sequenced by immunoSEQ multiplex PCR, and TCRdb holds only the in-frame ones, with some missing. Found here are about 2.3 million clones, just over 90% of them singletons; the top ten hold 0.3% to 0.4%. The CDR3 runs to 14 residues. J gave up 4 bases and V 4 bases, and 5 bases lay outside the gene matches. CDR1 is SGHRS, CDR2 YFSETQ, per germline. Donors included only healthy HIV-negative adults lacking recent acute infections or vaccinations. The sample consisted of naive CD4+ T cells from PBMCs. The subset here: CD45RA+ positively selected. This receptor was obtained from a man younger than 35 in good health. Some clones in this sample may be carry-over from other donors' samples. The chain recombines TRBV5-1 with TRBJ2-3; 8 nucleotides line up with TRBD1. Here the CDR3 reads CASSPRTGPDTQYF. For the CDR3, the DNA is TGCGCCAGCAGCCCAAGGACAGGGCCAGATACGCAGTATTTT. The full variable domain, its missing parts supplied by reference TRBV5-1 and TRBJ2-3, is KAGVTQTPRYLIKTRGQQVTLSCSPISGHRSVSWYQQTPGQGLQFLFEYFSETQRNKGNFPGRFSGRQFSNSRSEMNVSTLELGDSALYLCASSPRTGPDTQYFGPGTRLTVL.